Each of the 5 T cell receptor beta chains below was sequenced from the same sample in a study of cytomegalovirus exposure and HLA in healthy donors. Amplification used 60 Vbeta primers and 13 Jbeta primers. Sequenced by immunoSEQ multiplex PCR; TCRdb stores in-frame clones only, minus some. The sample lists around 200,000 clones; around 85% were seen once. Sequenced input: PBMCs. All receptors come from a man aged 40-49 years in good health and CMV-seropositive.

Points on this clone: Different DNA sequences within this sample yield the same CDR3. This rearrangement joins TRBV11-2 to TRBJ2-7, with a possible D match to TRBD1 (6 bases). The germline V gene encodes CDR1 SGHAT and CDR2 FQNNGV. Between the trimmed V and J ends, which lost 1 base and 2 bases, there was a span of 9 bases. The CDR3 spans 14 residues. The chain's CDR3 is CASSLGAGAYEQYF. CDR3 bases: TGTGCCAGCAGCTTAGGGGCAGGGGCCTACGAGCAGTACTTC.

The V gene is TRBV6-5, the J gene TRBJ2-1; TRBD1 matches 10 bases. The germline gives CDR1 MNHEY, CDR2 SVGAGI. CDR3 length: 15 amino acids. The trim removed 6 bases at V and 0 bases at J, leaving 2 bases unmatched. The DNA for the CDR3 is TGTGCCAGCAGCCGGACAGGGGGCTCCTACAATGAGCAGTTCTTC. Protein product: CASSRTGGSYNEQFF.

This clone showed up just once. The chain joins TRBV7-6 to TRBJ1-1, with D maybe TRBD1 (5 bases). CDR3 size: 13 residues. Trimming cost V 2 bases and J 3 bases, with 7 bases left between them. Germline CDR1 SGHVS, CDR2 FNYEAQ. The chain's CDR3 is CASSLQGDTEAFF. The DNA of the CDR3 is TGTGCCAGCAGCTTACAAGGGGACACTGAAGCTTTCTTT.

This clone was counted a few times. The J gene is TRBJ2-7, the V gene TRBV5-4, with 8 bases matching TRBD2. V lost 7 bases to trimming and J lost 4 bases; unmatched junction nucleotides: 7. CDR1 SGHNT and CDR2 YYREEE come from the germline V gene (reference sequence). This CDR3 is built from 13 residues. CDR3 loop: CASGDGGEYEQYF. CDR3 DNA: TGTGCCAGCGGCGACGGGGGGGAATACGAGCAGTACTTC. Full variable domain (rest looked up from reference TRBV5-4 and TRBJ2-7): ETGVTQSPTHLIKTRGQQVTLRCSSQSGHNTVSWYQQALGQGPQFIFQYYREEENGRGNFPPRFSGLQFPNYSSELNVNALELDDSALYLCASGDGGEYEQYFGPGTRLTVT.

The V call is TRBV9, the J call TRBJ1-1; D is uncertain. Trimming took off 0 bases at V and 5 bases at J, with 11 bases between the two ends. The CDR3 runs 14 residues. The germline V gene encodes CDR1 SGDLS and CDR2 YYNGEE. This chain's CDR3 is CASSVGSGWTEAFF. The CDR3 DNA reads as TGTGCCAGCAGCGTAGGATCCGGGTGGACTGAAGCTTTCTTT.